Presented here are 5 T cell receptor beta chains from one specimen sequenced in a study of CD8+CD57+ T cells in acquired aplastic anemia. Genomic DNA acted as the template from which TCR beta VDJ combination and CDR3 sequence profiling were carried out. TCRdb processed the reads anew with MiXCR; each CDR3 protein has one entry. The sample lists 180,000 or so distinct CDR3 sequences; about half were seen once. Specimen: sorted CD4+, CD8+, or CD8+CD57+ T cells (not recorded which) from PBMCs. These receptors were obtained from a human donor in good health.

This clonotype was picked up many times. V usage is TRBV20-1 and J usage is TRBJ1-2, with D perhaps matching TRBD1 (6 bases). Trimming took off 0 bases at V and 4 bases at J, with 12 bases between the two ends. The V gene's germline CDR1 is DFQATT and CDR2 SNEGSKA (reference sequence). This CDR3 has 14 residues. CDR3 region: CSARDNRAGYGYTF. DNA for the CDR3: TGCAGTGCTAGAGATAACAGGGCTGGCTATGGCTACACCTTC.

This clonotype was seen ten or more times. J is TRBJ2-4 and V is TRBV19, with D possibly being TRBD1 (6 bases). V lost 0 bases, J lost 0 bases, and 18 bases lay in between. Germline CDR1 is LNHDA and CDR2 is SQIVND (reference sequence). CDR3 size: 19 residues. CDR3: CASSIDASDRRLAKNIQYF. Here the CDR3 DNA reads TGTGCCAGTAGTATAGACGCTTCGGACAGACGTTTAGCCAAAAACATTCAGTACTTC.

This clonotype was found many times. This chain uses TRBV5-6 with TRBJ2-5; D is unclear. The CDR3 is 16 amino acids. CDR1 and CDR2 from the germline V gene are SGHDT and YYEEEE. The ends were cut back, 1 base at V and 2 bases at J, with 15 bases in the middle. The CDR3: CASSLLGSNLQETQYF. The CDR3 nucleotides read TGTGCCAGCAGCTTGTTGGGCAGTAACCTTCAAGAGACCCAGTACTTC.

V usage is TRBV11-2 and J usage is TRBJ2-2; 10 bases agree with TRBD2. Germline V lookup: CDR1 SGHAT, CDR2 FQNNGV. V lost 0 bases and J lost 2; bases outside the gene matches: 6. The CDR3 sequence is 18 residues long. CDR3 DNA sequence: TGTGCCAGCAGCTTAGAGAGGACTAGCGGATCAAACACCGGGGAGCTGTTTTTT. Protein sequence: CASSLERTSGSNTGELFF.

DNA for the CDR3: TGCAGTGCTAGAGATGAGGGCAGGGGGCAGACTGAAGCTTTCTTT. Amino acids: CSARDEGRGQTEAFF. The V gene is TRBV20-1, the J gene TRBJ1-1, with 8 bases aligning to TRBD1. The junction had 8 bases not matched to a gene; V was cut back by 0 bases and J by 5 bases. The CDR3 covers 15 residues. Per the germline V gene, CDR1 is DFQATT and CDR2 is SNEGSKA (reference sequence).